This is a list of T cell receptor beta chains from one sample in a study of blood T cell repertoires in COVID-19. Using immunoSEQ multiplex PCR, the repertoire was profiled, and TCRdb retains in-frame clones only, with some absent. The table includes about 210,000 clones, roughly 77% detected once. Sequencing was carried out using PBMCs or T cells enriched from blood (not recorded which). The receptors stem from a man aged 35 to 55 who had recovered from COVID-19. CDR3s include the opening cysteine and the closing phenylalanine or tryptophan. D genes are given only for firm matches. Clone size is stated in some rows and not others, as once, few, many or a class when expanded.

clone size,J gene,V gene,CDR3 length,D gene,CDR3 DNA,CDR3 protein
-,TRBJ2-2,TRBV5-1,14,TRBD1,TGCGCCAGCAGTCCGCAGGGGGCAGCCGGGGAGCTGTTTTTT,CASSPQGAAGELFF
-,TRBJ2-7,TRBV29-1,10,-,TGCAGCGGTGGGGACACCGAGCAGTACTTC,CSGGDTEQYF
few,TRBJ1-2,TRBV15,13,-,TGTGCCACCAGCAGAGTTCCAACTTATGGCTACACCTTC,CATSRVPTYGYTF
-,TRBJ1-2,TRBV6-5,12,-,TGTGCCAGCAGCCCACAGGGTTATGGCTACACCTTC,CASSPQGYGYTF
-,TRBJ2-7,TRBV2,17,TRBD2,TGTGCCAGCAGTTCCGTTTGGCCGGGACTAGCGGGAGGGGAGCAGTACTTC,CASSSVWPGLAGGEQYF
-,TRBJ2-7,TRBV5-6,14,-,TGTGCCAGCAGCCCTGGCATCGGGTCTTACGAGCAGTACTTC,CASSPGIGSYEQYF
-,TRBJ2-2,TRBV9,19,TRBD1,TGTGCCAGCCACGGAGGGGGGACAGGGACCTCCATACTCACCGGGGAGCTGTTTTTT,CASHGGGTGTSILTGELFF
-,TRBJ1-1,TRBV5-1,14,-,TGCGCCAGCAGCTTGGCGCGGGGTCATCCTGAAGCTTTCTTT,CASSLARGHPEAFF
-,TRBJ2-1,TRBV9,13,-,TGTGCCAGCAGCGTTGGCACCTACAATGAGCAGTTCTTC,CASSVGTYNEQFF
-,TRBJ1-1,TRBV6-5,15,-,TGTGCCAGCACCCCCTCACGGGGGGCTTTCACTGAAGCTTTCTTT,CASTPSRGAFTEAFF
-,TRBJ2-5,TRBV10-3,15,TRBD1,TGTGCCATCAGTGCCGGGACAGGGGGCTCCGAGACCCAGTACTTC,CAISAGTGGSETQYF
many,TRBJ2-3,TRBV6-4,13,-,TGTGCCAGCAGTAGCGGTAGCACAGATACGCAGTATTTT,CASSSGSTDTQYF
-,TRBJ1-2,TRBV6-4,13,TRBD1,TGTGCCAGCAGTGACCTAGGGGGCTCTGGCTACACCTTC,CASSDLGGSGYTF
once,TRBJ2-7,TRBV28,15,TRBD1,TGTGCCAGCAAAAAGACCGGGACAGGACTCTACGAGCAGTACTTC,CASKKTGTGLYEQYF
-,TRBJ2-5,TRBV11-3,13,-,TGTGCCAGCAGTCAAACGGAGTTCCAGACCCAGTACTTC,CASSQTEFQTQYF
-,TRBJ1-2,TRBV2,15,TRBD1,TGTGCCAGCAGTGCGGGACAGGGGGGTGGATATGGCTACACCTTC,CASSAGQGGGYGYTF
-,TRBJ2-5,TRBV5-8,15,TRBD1,TGTGCCAGCAGCTATAACAGGGGTGGGTTCAAGACCCAGTACTTC,CASSYNRGGFKTQYF
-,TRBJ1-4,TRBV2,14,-,TGTGCCAGCAGCCCCAGGGTTTTTGATGAAAAACTGTTTTTT,CASSPRVFDEKLFF
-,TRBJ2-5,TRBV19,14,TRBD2,TGTGCCAGTAGTAGGGACTACTACCAAGAGACCCAGTACTTC,CASSRDYYQETQYF
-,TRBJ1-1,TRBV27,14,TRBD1,TGTGCCAGCAGTCCTGACAGGGAGGTCCCTGAAGCTTTCTTT,CASSPDREVPEAFF
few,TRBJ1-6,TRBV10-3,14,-,TGTGCCATCAGACAGGCCGCCAATAATTCACCCCTCCACTTT,CAIRQAANNSPLHF
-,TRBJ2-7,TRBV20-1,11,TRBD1,TGCAGTGCTACATCCACTGGGACAGACACTTTC,CSATSTGTDTF
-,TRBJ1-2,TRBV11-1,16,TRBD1,TGTGCCAGCAGCAAATTCTCCCGGGACAGGGCCCATGGCTACACCTTC,CASSKFSRDRAHGYTF
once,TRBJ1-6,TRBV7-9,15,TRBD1,TGTGCCAGCAGCTTAGCGACAGGGGACGGATCACCCCTCCACTTT,CASSLATGDGSPLHF
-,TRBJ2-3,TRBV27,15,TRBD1,TGTGCCAGCACCCACTCGACAGGGGGCGAAGATACGCAGTATTTT,CASTHSTGGEDTQYF
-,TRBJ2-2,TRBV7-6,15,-,TGTGCCAGCAGCTTAGATCAGGGTCCCACCGGGGAGCTGTTTTTT,CASSLDQGPTGELFF
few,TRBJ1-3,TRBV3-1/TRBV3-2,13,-,TGTGCCAGCAGCCAAGATGGGGGCCAGGTCATATATTTT,CASSQDGGQVIYF
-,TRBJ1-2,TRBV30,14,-,TGTGCCTGGACCCGACAGACCTCTAACTATGGCTACACCTTC,CAWTRQTSNYGYTF
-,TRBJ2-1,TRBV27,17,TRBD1,TGTGCCAGCAGGTCGACACCCGGGACAGGGAACTACAATGAGCAGTTCTTC,CASRSTPGTGNYNEQFF
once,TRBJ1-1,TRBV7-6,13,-,TGTGCCAGCAGCCCCGTGCGTGAGACTGAAGCTTTCTTT,CASSPVRETEAFF
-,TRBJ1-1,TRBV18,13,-,TGTGCCAGCTCCCCAAGGGGGGGAACTGAAGCTTTCTTT,CASSPRGGTEAFF
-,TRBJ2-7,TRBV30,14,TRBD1,TGTGCCTGGCGTGGGACAGAGCTTTTGGGGGAGCAGTACTTC,CAWRGTELLGEQYF
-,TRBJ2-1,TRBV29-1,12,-,TGCAGCGTCCAGCGGTTGTACAATGAGCAGTTCTTC,CSVQRLYNEQFF
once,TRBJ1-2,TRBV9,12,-,TGTGCCAGCAGCGCACAGGGTGCTGGCTACACCTTC,CASSAQGAGYTF
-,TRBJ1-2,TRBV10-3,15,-,TGTGCCATCAGTGCCCATACCGGGACTAACTATGGCTACACCTTC,CAISAHTGTNYGYTF
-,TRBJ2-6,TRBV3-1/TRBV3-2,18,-,TGTGCCAGCAGCCGCGGTTTGGCAGGGCGCCCTGGGGCCAACGTCCTGACTTTC,CASSRGLAGRPGANVLTF
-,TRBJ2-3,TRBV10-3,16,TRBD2,TGTGCCATCAGCCTGGGACTAGCGGGGGTCACAGATACGCAGTATTTT,CAISLGLAGVTDTQYF
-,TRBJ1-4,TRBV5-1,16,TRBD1,TGCGCCAGCAGTACTGACAGGGGGCAGGCTAATGAAAAACTGTTTTTT,CASSTDRGQANEKLFF
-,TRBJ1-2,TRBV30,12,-,TGTGCCTGGAGTGAGCGTTGGTATGGCTACACCTTC,CAWSERWYGYTF
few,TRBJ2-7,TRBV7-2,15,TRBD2,TGTGCCAGCAGCTATTCTCGACTAGCTCTCTACGAGCAGTACTTC,CASSYSRLALYEQYF
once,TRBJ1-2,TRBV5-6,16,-,TGTGCCAGCAGCTTGCGCGGAGCAGTCTCTAACTATGGCTACACCTTC,CASSLRGAVSNYGYTF
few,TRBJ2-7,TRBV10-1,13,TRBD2,TGCGCCAGCAGCCCCGGGACTAGCGGGGTAAGGTACTTC,CASSPGTSGVRYF
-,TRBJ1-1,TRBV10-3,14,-,TGTGCCATCAGAATGACAGGCATGAACACTGAAGCTTTCTTT,CAIRMTGMNTEAFF
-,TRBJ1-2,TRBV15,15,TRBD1,TGTGCCACCAGCAGAGATCTCTCGAGGGGGCTTGGCTACACCTTC,CATSRDLSRGLGYTF
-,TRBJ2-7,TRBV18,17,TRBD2,TGTGCCAGCTCACCACTCCCGACTAGCGGGACGTCCTACGAGCAGTACTTC,CASSPLPTSGTSYEQYF
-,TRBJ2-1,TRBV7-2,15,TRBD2,TGTGCCAGCAGCTCCACCCGGGGGGGGAACAATGAGCAGTTCTTC,CASSSTRGGNNEQFF
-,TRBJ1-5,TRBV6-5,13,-,TGTGCCAGCAGTTACCGCGGAGATCAGCCCCAGCATTTT,CASSYRGDQPQHF
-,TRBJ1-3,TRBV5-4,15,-,TGTGCCAGCAGCACCTACGACAGGACTGGAAACACCATATATTTT,CASSTYDRTGNTIYF
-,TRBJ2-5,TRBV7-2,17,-,TGTGCCAGCAGCTTAGGCGTCCGGACAGTACACCAAGAGACCCAGTACTTC,CASSLGVRTVHQETQYF
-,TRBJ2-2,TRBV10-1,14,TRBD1,TGCGCCAGCAGTGACCTACAGGGGGCCGGGGAGCTGTTTTTT,CASSDLQGAGELFF
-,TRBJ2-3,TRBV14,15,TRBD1,TGTGCCAGCGCGGACAGGGGCGATGAGGATGATACGCAGTATTTT,CASADRGDEDDTQYF
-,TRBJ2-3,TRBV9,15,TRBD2,TGTGCCAGCAGCGAACTAGCGGAAAGCACAGATACGCAGTATTTT,CASSELAESTDTQYF
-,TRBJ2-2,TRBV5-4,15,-,TGTGCCAGCAGCTCCCAATCGGGGGGCCCCGGGGAGCTGTTTTTT,CASSSQSGGPGELFF
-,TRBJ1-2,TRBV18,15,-,TGTGCCAGCTCACCACCGTCAGGGACTAACTATGGCTACACCTTC,CASSPPSGTNYGYTF